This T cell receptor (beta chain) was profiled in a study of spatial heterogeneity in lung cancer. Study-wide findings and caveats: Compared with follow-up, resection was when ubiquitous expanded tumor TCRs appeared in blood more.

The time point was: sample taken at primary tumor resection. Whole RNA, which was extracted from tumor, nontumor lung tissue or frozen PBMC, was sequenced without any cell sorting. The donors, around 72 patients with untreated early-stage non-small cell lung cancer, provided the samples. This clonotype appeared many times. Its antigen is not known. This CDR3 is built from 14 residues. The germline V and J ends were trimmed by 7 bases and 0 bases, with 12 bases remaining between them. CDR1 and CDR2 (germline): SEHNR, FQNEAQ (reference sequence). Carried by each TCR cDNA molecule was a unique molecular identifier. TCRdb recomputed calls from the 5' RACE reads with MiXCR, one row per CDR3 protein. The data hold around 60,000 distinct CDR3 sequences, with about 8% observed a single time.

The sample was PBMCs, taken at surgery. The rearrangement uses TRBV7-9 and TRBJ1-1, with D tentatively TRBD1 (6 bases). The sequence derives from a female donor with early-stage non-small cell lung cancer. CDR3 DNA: TGTGCCAGCAACCCCGGACAGCTGAACACTGAAGCTTTCTTT. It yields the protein CASNPGQLNTEAFF.